The clone carrying this T cell receptor beta chain came up many times. This sample is drawn from a study of regulatory T cells in long-lasting Graves disease. Germline values: CDR1 MNHEY, CDR2 SVGEGT. Between the trimmed V and J ends, which lost 9 bases and 3 bases, there was a span of 9 bases. The CDR3 extends over 11 amino acids. Time point: newly diagnosed GD, antithyroid drugs for less than 3 months. The TCR library was made from RNA that had been extracted from PBMCs in TRIzol. Sequencing libraries for TCR beta were prepared with iRepertoire HTBI primers and Arm-PCR of CDR3 regions. TCRdb used MiXCR to reprocess the multiplex PCR reads, holding one entry per CDR3 protein. Among about 420,000 distinct CDR3 sequences, about a sixth were seen once, and the ten largest hold 23%. This same sample was also part of a study on T cells in Graves' hyperthyroidism and ophthalmopathy. Per that paper: The TCR CDR3 was amplified in a first-round RT-PCR using the HTBI primer set. Most thyroid clonotypes that were expanded above 0.001 also turned up in blood.

The TCR was taken from a woman in her late teens or twenties with Graves disease. The J gene is TRBJ2-7, the V gene TRBV6-2 or TRBV6-3; tentative D call: TRBD2 (5 bases). The material was peripheral blood mononuclear cells (PBMCs), obtained at new diagnosis, from a patient treated with antithyroid drugs. The CDR3 nucleotides read TGTGCCAGTGGACGGGACTACGAGCAGTACTTC. It specifies CASGRDYEQYF.